The TCR beta chain described here comes from a study of identical twins. Germline-derived CDR1 and CDR2 are DFQATT and SNEGSKA (reference sequence). The ends lost 1 base at V and 6 bases at J; junction bases unmatched: 3. The CDR3 has 12 residues. Points from the study as a whole: Findings came from cross-sectional statistics, without long-term follow-up of donors.

This clonotype was counted a few times. Its antigen is undetermined. TCRdb called the 5' RACE reads again in MiXCR, with one record for every CDR3 protein. Of some 690,000 distinct CDR3 sequences in the sample, 21% were seen once. The same specimen was also included in a second study, on T cells expressing NK-cell markers.

The chain combines TRBV20-1 with TRBJ2-7; the match to TRBD1 covers 7 bases. The TCR originated in a woman aged 18-30 years in good health. Source material: PBMCs. In DNA form, the CDR3 reads TGCAGTGCTAGAGGGGACAGTACCGAGCAGTACTTC. Its protein is CSARGDSTEQYF.